Sequencing of this T cell receptor beta chain was carried out in a study of response to subunit inactivated influenza vaccine. Germline CDR1 reads LGHDT; CDR2 reads YNNKEL (reference sequence). The V end lost 11 bases, the J end lost 3 bases, and 22 bases lay between the germline ends. CDR3 length: 15 amino acids. TCRdb analysed the RT-PCR reads with MiXCR anew, one entry per CDR3 protein. The sample lists fewer than 650,000 distinct CDR3 sequences; 10% to 15% were seen once. To note about this clonotype: Its matching antigen is unknown.

Regarding the study as a whole: It was suggested by the authors that few new T cells are recruited by each seasonal influenza vaccination.

The gene calls are TRBV3-1 and TRBJ2-5, with D unclear. Sequencing was performed on PBMCs from blood, taken about 40 days after vaccination. The TCR sequence derives from a man between 45 and 60 years old who received an inactivated influenza vaccine. The CDR3 DNA is TGTGCCTCCAGCCCAGAAAGCCGGGCCGAAGAGACCCAGTACTTC. Amino acid sequence: CASSPESRAEETQYF.